A single sample is the source of the 15 T cell receptor beta chains below, sequenced in a study of T cell changes during pregnancy in multiple sclerosis. Repertoires were generated with immunoSEQ multiplex PCR, while TCRdb's copy carries only in-frame clones and drops some. The data show 65,000 to 85,000 clones, 90% seen once. The starting material was peripheral blood, obtained after pregnancy. These receptors originate from a female donor in good health, enrolled as a control in a pregnancy study.

V usage is TRBV19 and J usage is TRBJ1-5, with 7 positions matching TRBD1. The CDR3 has 13 residues. CDR1 and CDR2 (germline): LNHDA, SQIVND (reference sequence). The V and J ends lost 8 bases and 5 bases, in that order; junction bases with no gene match: 6. The CDR3 DNA reads as TGTGCCAGTGCCCCTGACAGGGATCAGCCCCAGCATTTT. Its translation: CASAPDRDQPQHF.

The chain employs TRBV7-2 and TRBJ1-2, with D perhaps TRBD1 (6 bases). V was trimmed by 1 base and J by 1 base, leaving 10 bases between them. Germline V gene sequence: CDR1 SGHTA, CDR2 FQGNSA. The CDR3 loop spans 15 amino acids. CDR3 in amino acids: CASSLDRVFNYGYTF. The CDR3 coding sequence is TGTGCCAGCAGCTTAGACAGGGTTTTTAACTATGGCTACACCTTC.

The V gene is TRBV12-5, the J gene TRBJ1-5, with TRBD1 matching 10 bases. The V segment lost 2 bases and the J segment 7 bases; nucleotides outside the gene matches: 5. CDR3 size: 15 residues. The germline CDR1 and CDR2 sequences are LGHNT and FRNRAP. CDR3 DNA: TGTGCTAGTGGTTTGTACGGGACAGGGGACCAGCCCCAGCATTTT. Its translation: CASGLYGTGDQPQHF.

The rearrangement joins TRBV20-1 to TRBJ1-4; unclear D gene. CDR3 length equals 11 residues. Germline-derived CDR1 and CDR2 are DFQATT and SNEGSKA (reference sequence). The V gene lost 5 bases and the J gene lost 7 bases, with 8 bases spanning the gap. The CDR3 DNA follows: TGCAGTGCTCGGAGACCTGAAAAACTGTTTTTT. It encodes CSARRPEKLFF.

The V gene is TRBV5-4, the J gene TRBJ1-2, with 7 bases that match TRBD1. V trimming: 2 bases; J trimming: 5 bases; junction bases outside the gene matches: 12. This CDR3 is 16 amino acids long. Germline lookup yields CDR1 SGHNT and CDR2 YYREEE (reference sequence). This CDR3 reads CASSLRDSSLLYGYTF. The CDR3 nucleotides read TGTGCCAGCAGCTTACGGGACAGTTCTCTACTTTATGGCTACACCTTC.

This clone was recorded once. The chain has TRBV18 and TRBJ2-7, with D unclear. V lost 1 base and J 3 bases, leaving 7 bases between the germline ends. The CDR3 has 13 residues. Germline lookup yields CDR1 KGHSH and CDR2 LQKENI. This chain's CDR3 is CASSPRTGYEQYF. The CDR3, as DNA: TGTGCCAGCTCACCACGAACGGGCTACGAGCAGTACTTC.

J is TRBJ1-2 and V is TRBV2; perhaps TRBD1 as D (5 bases). This CDR3 contains 12 residues. The V end lost 5 bases, the J end lost 8 bases, and 12 bases lay between the germline ends. CDR1 and CDR2 from the germline V gene are SNHLY and FYNNEI. CDR3 nucleotides: TGTGCCAGCAGTCCGAGGACACGCGGCTACACCTTC. The encoded protein is CASSPRTRGYTF.

V and J are TRBV7-8 and TRBJ2-2, with TRBD1 matching over 10 bases. V gave up 4 bases and J gave up 6 bases; unmatched junction bases: 5. Looked up from germline, CDR1 is SGHVS and CDR2 is FQNEAQ. The CDR3 has 15 amino acids. The CDR3 loop is CASSYTGTGAGELFF. DNA for the CDR3: TGTGCCAGCAGCTACACCGGGACAGGGGCCGGGGAGCTGTTTTTT.

The chain is built from TRBV6-1 and TRBJ2-2; 8 bases agree with TRBD1. The CDR3 is made up of 16 amino acids. J gave up 1 base and V 2 bases, and 3 bases lay outside the gene matches. Germline CDR1 and CDR2: MNHNS and SASEGT. The CDR3 coding sequence is TGTGCCAGCAGTGAAAGGACAGGGTGGAACACCGGGGAGCTGTTTTTT. This encodes CASSERTGWNTGELFF.

This chain uses TRBV6-1 with TRBJ2-7; 11 bases are a match to TRBD1. This CDR3 comprises 16 residues. V lost 3 bases and J lost 4; bases outside the gene matches: 8. The germline CDR1 and CDR2 sequences are MNHNS and SASEGT. In nucleotides, the CDR3 is TGTGCCAGCAGTGATCCTTGGACAGGGGGCGTTTACGAGCAGTACTTC. It specifies CASSDPWTGGVYEQYF.

This rearrangement joins TRBV27 to TRBJ1-6; 7 bases are shared with TRBD1. The ends lost 5 bases at V and 13 bases at J; junction bases unmatched: 8. Germline V gene data show CDR1 as MNHEY and CDR2 as SMNVEV (reference sequence). The CDR3 is 13 residues long. CDR3 amino acids: CASSVKGGVPLHF. The CDR3 DNA is TGTGCCAGCAGTGTCAAAGGGGGCGTGCCCCTCCACTTT.

V is TRBV5-1 and J is TRBJ2-1; 9 nucleotides agree with TRBD2. The CDR3 has 15 residues. CDR1 SGHRS and CDR2 YFSETQ come from the germline V gene. V shed 0 bases and J 3 bases; nucleotides not matched to a gene: 1. Here the CDR3 reads CASSLVTSGYNEQFF. The CDR3 DNA reads as TGCGCCAGCAGCTTGGTGACTAGCGGCTACAATGAGCAGTTCTTC.

V gene TRBV7-2 combines with J gene TRBJ2-7, with D perhaps TRBD1 (5 bases). The germline V and J ends were trimmed by 4 bases and 3 bases, with 7 bases remaining between them. This CDR3 is 12 amino acids long. CDR1 and CDR2 from the germline V gene are SGHTA and FQGNSA. CDR3 sequence: CASSSTVYEQYF. The CDR3 nucleotides read TGTGCCAGCAGCTCGACAGTCTACGAGCAGTACTTC. Complete variable domain (other parts from reference TRBV7-2 and TRBJ2-7): GAGVSQSPSNKVTEKGKDVELRCDPISGHTALYWYRQSLGQGLEFLIYFQGNSAPDKSGLPSDRFSAERTGGSVSTLTIQRTQQEDSAVYLCASSSTVYEQYFGPGTRLTVT.

The chain is built from TRBV2 and TRBJ1-3; D gene ambiguous. V lost 2 bases to trimming and J lost 3 bases, with 5 bases between them. Germline values: CDR1 SNHLY, CDR2 FYNNEI. The CDR3 runs to 13 residues. CDR3 region: CASSETGGNTIYF. In DNA form, the CDR3 reads TGTGCCAGCAGTGAAACGGGTGGAAACACCATATATTTT.

The chain couples TRBV7-2 to TRBJ2-7; D is ambiguous. This CDR3 contains 13 residues. The V end lost 8 bases, the J end lost 0 bases, and 11 bases lay between the germline ends. In germline, CDR1 is SGHTA, CDR2 FQGNSA. Here the CDR3 DNA reads TGTGCCAGCCTTGGTGGCAACTCCTACGAGCAGTACTTC. The encoded protein is CASLGGNSYEQYF.